These T cell receptor beta chains were read from a single sample in a study of blood T cells in healthy people across ages. TCRdb reprocessed the 5' RACE reads with MiXCR, giving one entry per CDR3 protein. This table has some 710,000 distinct CDR3 sequences, 22% appearing once. Sequences were obtained from blood. Every receptor here comes from a man aged 70 or older in good health. CDR3s include the opening cysteine and the closing phenylalanine or tryptophan. The order of the fields is clone size, J gene, V gene, D gene, CDR3 protein, CDR3 DNA. A D gene is named only where the DNA matches it firmly. A row's size may be missing; if present it is once, few, many or a size class.

few	TRBJ2-5	TRBV7-8	TRBD2	CASSQGTSRVETQYF	TGTGCCAGCAGCCAAGGGACTAGCCGTGTAGAGACCCAGTACTTC
-	TRBJ2-2	TRBV28	-	CASSFLVSANTGELFF	TGTGCCAGCAGTTTTTTAGTGTCCGCGAACACCGGGGAGCTGTTTTTT
-	TRBJ2-1	TRBV20-1	-	CSAVDRGATFFSNEQFF	TGCAGTGCTGTCGACCGGGGGGCTACCTTTTTCTCTAATGAGCAGTTCTTC
few	TRBJ1-2	TRBV7-2	-	CASSFVDGNYGYTF	TGTGCCAGCAGCTTCGTTGACGGAAACTATGGCTACACCTTC
few	TRBJ1-5	TRBV6-5	-	CASSYGSNQPQHF	TGTGCCAGCAGTTACGGTAGCAATCAGCCCCAGCATTTT
few	TRBJ2-3	TRBV11-1	TRBD1	CASSLGTGKGNTQYF	TGTGCCAGCAGCTTAGGGACAGGAAAAGGCAATACGCAGTATTTT
-	TRBJ1-5	TRBV18	TRBD1	CASSPGGQGNANQPQHF	TGTGCCAGCTCACCAGGGGGACAGGGTAATGCCAATCAGCCCCAGCATTTT
few	TRBJ1-3	TRBV4-1	-	CASSQERDGTIYF	TGCGCCAGCAGCCAAGAAAGGGACGGCACCATATATTTT
once	TRBJ1-5	TRBV2	TRBD1	CASRETGINQPQHF	TGTGCCAGCAGGGAGACAGGGATAAATCAGCCCCAGCATTTT
-	TRBJ2-1	TRBV29-1	-	CSLGRYYNEQFF	TGCAGCTTGGGACGTTATTACAATGAGCAGTTCTTC
-	TRBJ2-7	TRBV20-1	-	CSASLQISYEQYF	TGCAGTGCTAGTCTGCAGATTTCTTACGAGCAGTACTTC
many	TRBJ2-3	TRBV5-1	-	CASSLEPGVSTDTQYF	TGCGCCAGCAGCTTGGAACCGGGAGTGAGCACAGATACGCAGTATTTT
few	TRBJ1-2	TRBV7-9	-	CASSFVRGGSGDYGYTF	TGTGCCAGCAGCTTCGTTCGGGGGGGCAGTGGTGACTATGGCTACACCTTC
-	TRBJ2-4	TRBV15	-	CATSSPLGPSAKNIQYF	TGTGCCACCAGCTCTCCGCTCGGTCCCTCAGCCAAAAACATTCAGTACTTC
few	TRBJ1-4	TRBV19	-	CASSPGLHNEKLFF	TGTGCCAGTAGCCCGGGTCTGCATAATGAAAAACTGTTTTTT
-	TRBJ2-1	TRBV20-1	-	CSARDFYASSYNEQFF	TGCAGTGCTAGAGATTTCTACGCTAGCTCCTACAATGAGCAGTTCTTC
-	TRBJ2-1	TRBV6-6	-	CASSSLGHEQFF	TGTGCCAGCAGCAGCCTCGGCCATGAGCAGTTCTTC
-	TRBJ2-5	TRBV29-1	-	CSVEGDSARRPQYF	TGCAGCGTTGAGGGGGACTCAGCGCGCAGGCCCCAGTACTTC
few	TRBJ2-1	TRBV14	-	CASSPLALNEQFF	TGTGCCAGCAGCCCCCTAGCGTTAAATGAGCAGTTCTTC
few	TRBJ2-7	TRBV4-1	TRBD2	CASSQAASGGPYEQYF	TGCGCCAGCAGCCAAGCGGCTAGCGGGGGCCCCTACGAGCAGTACTTC
-	TRBJ1-2	TRBV6-1	-	CASSDLGRHYGYTF	TGTGCCAGCAGTGACTTGGGCAGGCACTATGGCTACACCTTC
few	TRBJ2-1	TRBV12-3/TRBV12-4	-	CASSSWGDSSLHNEQFF	TGTGCCAGCAGTTCATGGGGGGACAGTAGCCTTCACAATGAGCAGTTCTTC
few	TRBJ2-1	TRBV5-1	-	CASKTMSGTGYNEQFF	TGCGCCAGCAAAACCATGTCCGGGACGGGATACAATGAGCAGTTCTTC
-	TRBJ2-1	TRBV12-3/TRBV12-4	TRBD2	CASLPLLAGVNEQFF	TGTGCCTCCCTACCCCTCCTAGCGGGAGTCAATGAGCAGTTCTTC
-	TRBJ1-1	TRBV29-1	TRBD1	CSVEGGQRLNTEAFF	TGCAGCGTTGAAGGGGGACAGAGACTGAACACTGAAGCTTTCTTT
-	TRBJ2-1	TRBV18	TRBD2	CASSQKIAGNYNEQFF	TGTGCCAGCTCACAAAAGATAGCGGGAAACTACAATGAGCAGTTCTTC
-	TRBJ2-1	TRBV7-9	-	CASSATGLLPRGNEQFF	TGTGCCAGCAGCGCAACGGGACTTCTCCCCCGGGGCAATGAGCAGTTCTTC